Following are 16 T cell receptor beta chains from one sample sequenced in a study of blood T cell repertoires in COVID-19. Sequencing used immunoSEQ multiplex PCR; TCRdb keeps in-frame clones, though not all of them. The table lists tens of thousands of clones, more than 75% of them singletons. The sample taken for sequencing was peripheral blood. These receptors came from a human donor in a cohort sampled during active COVID-19.

V and J are TRBV2 and TRBJ1-4; the match to TRBD1 covers 7 bases. The CDR3 is 13 amino acids. V shed 10 bases and J 5 bases; nucleotides not matched to a gene: 7. Germline-derived CDR1 and CDR2 are SNHLY and FYNNEI. The CDR3 region has the DNA TGTGCCACCGCGGGGACAGCAAATGAAAAACTGTTTTTT. It is translated as CATAGTANEKLFF.

This CDR3 reads CASSLGGQGRRAEAFF. The CDR3 DNA follows: TGTGCCAGCAGCTTAGGAGGGCAGGGGAGAAGGGCTGAAGCTTTCTTT. The chain couples TRBV11-2 to TRBJ1-1, with D possibly being TRBD1 (6 bases). V shed 1 base and J shed 6 bases, with 18 bases lying between them. This CDR3 contains 16 residues. Germline CDR1 SGHAT, CDR2 FQNNGV.

V is TRBV6-5 and J is TRBJ2-2; the D gene is possibly TRBD2 (7 bases). From germline, CDR1 is MNHEY and CDR2 SVGAGI. With 3 bases removed from V and 5 bases from J, the gap between germline ends came to 16 bases. CDR3 length: 16 residues. In DNA form, the CDR3 reads TGTGCCAGCAGTTATGGGCCGGGGGGCGTGACCGGGGAGCTGTTTTTT. Translating it yields CASSYGPGGVTGELFF.

This clone came up once. This chain links TRBV5-8 with TRBJ1-5; possibly TRBD1 for D (6 bases). Germline V gives CDR1 SGHTS, CDR2 YDEGEE. Deletions cut 5 bases from V and 3 bases from J, with 18 bases between. The CDR3 loop spans 16 amino acids. The CDR3 loop is CASRDSPTVINQPQHF. The CDR3, as DNA: TGTGCCAGCAGGGACAGCCCTACAGTAATCAATCAGCCCCAGCATTTT.

This clone occurred a few times. This sequence joins TRBV7-9 and TRBJ1-6, with TRBD1 identical over 8 bases. The junction had 11 bases not matched to a gene; V was cut back by 6 bases and J by 10 bases. This CDR3 has 15 residues. Germline assignment: CDR1 SEHNR and CDR2 FQNEAQ (reference sequence). The CDR3 spells CASSSIGQGGSPLHF. Written as DNA, the CDR3 is TGTGCCAGCAGTTCAATCGGACAGGGCGGATCACCCCTCCACTTT.

The V gene is TRBV10-3, the J gene TRBJ2-5; 9 bases agree with TRBD2. The CDR3 sequence is 13 residues long. Germline V lookup: CDR1 ENHRY, CDR2 SYGVKD. V dropped 9 bases and J dropped 5; count of bases not matched to a gene: 7. The CDR3 DNA is TGTGCCATAAGCGGGGGGCCCCGGGAGACCCAGTACTTC. It specifies CAISGGPRETQYF.

There are a few counts of this clone. The chain has TRBV4-1 and TRBJ1-1; maybe TRBD1 (6 bases). This CDR3 is 13 amino acids long. V lost 3 bases and J lost 3, with 8 bases in between. Germline assignment: CDR1 MGHRA and CDR2 YSYEKL. CDR3 in DNA: TGCGCCAGCAGCCAGGGGGCGGACACTGAAGCTTTCTTT. Its protein product is CASSQGADTEAFF.

About this clone: Other DNA variants within this sample encode the same CDR3. The chain couples TRBV6-5 to TRBJ2-2; 8 nucleotides match TRBD1. Germline CDR1 and CDR2: MNHEY and SVGAGI. V lost 2 bases and J lost 0; bases outside the gene matches: 2. CDR3 length: 16 amino acids. The CDR3 loop reads CASSYQTGANTGELFF. The CDR3 bases are TGTGCCAGCAGTTACCAGACAGGGGCGAACACCGGGGAGCTGTTTTTT.

This sequence joins TRBV11-2 and TRBJ2-7; D possibly corresponds to TRBD2 (5 bases). The CDR3 has 13 amino acids. The V end was cut by 1 base, the J end by 1 base, with 5 bases between. Germline-derived CDR1 and CDR2 are SGHAT and FQNNGV. The CDR3 region has the DNA TGTGCCAGCAGCTTAGGAGGGTCCTACGAGCAGTACTTC. This gives the protein CASSLGGSYEQYF.

This clone has more than one count but fewer than ten. The genes are TRBV5-1 and TRBJ2-5, with D perhaps matching TRBD2 (5 bases). Trimming removed 0 bases at V and 5 bases at J, with 11 bases between. The CDR3 is 14 residues long. Germline CDR1 is SGHRS and CDR2 is YFSETQ. The CDR3 protein is CASSLGRREETQYF. DNA of the CDR3: TGCGCCAGCAGCTTGGGGCGAAGGGAGGAGACCCAGTACTTC. Complete variable domain (other parts from reference TRBV5-1 and TRBJ2-5): KAGVTQTPRYLIKTRGQQVTLSCSPISGHRSVSWYQQTPGQGLQFLFEYFSETQRNKGNFPGRFSGRQFSNSRSEMNVSTLELGDSALYLCASSLGRREETQYFGPGTRLLVL.

As for this clone: The same CDR3 can be traced to other DNA sequences in this sample. The chain is built from TRBV5-1 and TRBJ2-7, with D possibly TRBD1 on 6 matching bases. Trimming removed 4 bases from V and 7 bases from J, with 18 bases in between. The CDR3 is 14 amino acids. Germline V gene data show CDR1 as SGHRS and CDR2 as YFSETQ. CDR3 protein: CASSPGQPAGEQYF. The CDR3 region has the DNA TGCGCCAGCAGCCCAGGACAGCCAGCTGGGGAGCAGTACTTC.

The chain links TRBV19 to TRBJ1-5; weak D call: TRBD1 (6 bases). This CDR3 has 13 residues. Germline-derived CDR1 and CDR2 are LNHDA and SQIVND (reference sequence). V was shortened by 4 bases and J by 13 bases, with 17 bases between the two germline ends. CDR3 bases: TGTGCCAGTAGTACGACAGGCTCTACGCCTCAGCATTTT. Amino acids: CASSTTGSTPQHF.

This chain connects TRBV3-1 (or the pseudogene TRBV3-2) to TRBJ1-1; no clear D gene. With 1 base removed from V and 6 bases from J, the gap between germline ends came to 9 bases. CDR1 and CDR2 from the germline V gene are LGHDT and YNNKEL (reference sequence). This CDR3 is built from 13 residues. The DNA for the CDR3 is TGTGCCAGCAGCCAAGTGGAGGGCGCTGAAGCTTTCTTT. It encodes CASSQVEGAEAFF.

In DNA, the CDR3 is TGTGCCAGCAGCATATTGGCAGGGAAGCGATTCGGGGAGCTGTTTTTT. Translated, it gives CASSILAGKRFGELFF. The J gene is TRBJ2-2, the V gene TRBV5-6, with D possibly TRBD1 on 5 matching bases. This CDR3 spans 16 amino acids. The V end lost 4 bases, the J end lost 7 bases, and 20 bases lay between the germline ends. Germline V CDR1 and CDR2: SGHDT, YYEEEE.

This clone was detected only once. The chain couples TRBV12-3 or TRBV12-4 to TRBJ2-1; TRBD1 matches 9 bases. The CDR3 has 13 amino acids. Trimming took 3 bases from V and 6 from J; bases not matched to a gene: 0. In nucleotides, the CDR3 is TGTGCCAGCAGTTTGACAGGGGGCAATGAGCAGTTCTTC. Translating it yields CASSLTGGNEQFF.

This clone has a handful of counts. The chain combines TRBV5-1 with TRBJ1-1; D possibly corresponds to TRBD1 (5 bases). The germline V gene has CDR1 SGHRS and CDR2 YFSETQ. Trimming took off 5 bases at V and 5 bases at J, with 16 bases between the two ends. The CDR3 runs to 14 residues. CDR3 region: CASRVGGTTTEAFF. In nucleotides, the CDR3 is TGCGCCAGCAGAGTGGGGGGGACTACAACTGAAGCTTTCTTT.